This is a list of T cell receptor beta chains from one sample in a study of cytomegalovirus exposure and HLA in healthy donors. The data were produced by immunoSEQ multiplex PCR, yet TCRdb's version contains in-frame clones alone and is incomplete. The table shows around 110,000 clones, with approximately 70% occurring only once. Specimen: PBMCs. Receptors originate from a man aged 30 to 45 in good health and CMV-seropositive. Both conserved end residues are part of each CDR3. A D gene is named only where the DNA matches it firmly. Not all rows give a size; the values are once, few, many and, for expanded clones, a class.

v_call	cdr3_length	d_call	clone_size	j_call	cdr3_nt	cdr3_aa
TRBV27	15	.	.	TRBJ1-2	TGTGCCAGCAGTCCCGCAGGAGGGATTAACTATGGCTACACCTTC	CASSPAGGINYGYTF
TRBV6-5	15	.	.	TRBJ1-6	TGTGCCAGCAGTCCACGTCTAGATGACTATTCACCCCTCCACTTT	CASSPRLDDYSPLHF
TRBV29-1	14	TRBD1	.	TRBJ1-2	TGCAGCGCCCAGGGGACAGGGAGATCCTATGGCTACACCTTC	CSAQGTGRSYGYTF
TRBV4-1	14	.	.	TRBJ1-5	TGCGCCAGCTGGGGGGGGTATAGCAATCAGCCCCAGCATTTT	CASWGGYSNQPQHF
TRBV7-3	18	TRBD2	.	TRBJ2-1	TGTGCCAGCAGCTTAACACCCTTTAGCGGGAGCGGGGGAAATGAGCAGTTCTTC	CASSLTPFSGSGGNEQFF
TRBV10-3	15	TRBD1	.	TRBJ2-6	TGTGCCATCAGACGAACAGGGGATGGGGCCAACGTCCTGACTTTC	CAIRRTGDGANVLTF
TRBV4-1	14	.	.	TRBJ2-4	TGCGCCAGCAGCCAAGATGGGGGACTAAACATTCAGTACTTC	CASSQDGGLNIQYF
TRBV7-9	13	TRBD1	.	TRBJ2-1	TGTGCCAGCAGCCCGCGACAGGGCAATGAGCAGTTCTTC	CASSPRQGNEQFF
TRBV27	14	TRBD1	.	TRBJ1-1	TGTGCCAGCAGTCTTAACACAGGGGTTCCTGAAGCTTTCTTT	CASSLNTGVPEAFF
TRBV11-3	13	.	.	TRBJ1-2	TGTGCCAGCAGCCCGGCAACTACCGGGGGCTACACCTTC	CASSPATTGGYTF
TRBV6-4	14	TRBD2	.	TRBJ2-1	TGTGCCAGCAGTGCCGGGACTAGCACCAATGAGCAGTTCTTC	CASSAGTSTNEQFF
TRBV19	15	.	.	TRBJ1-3	TGTGCCAGTAGTATCCTTGGTAGATCTGGAAACACCATATATTTT	CASSILGRSGNTIYF
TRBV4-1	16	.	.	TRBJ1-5	TGCGCCAGCAGCCCCGGGCTCGGACAGAGCAATCAGCCCCAGCATTTT	CASSPGLGQSNQPQHF
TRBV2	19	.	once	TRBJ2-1	TGTGCCAGCAGTGAATTTAGGGGCAGGGGGGTGGGCTCCTACAATGAGCAGTTCTTC	CASSEFRGRGVGSYNEQFF
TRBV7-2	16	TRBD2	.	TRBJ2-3	TGTGCCAGCAGCTGGGGGGGAGGGCGCGGCACAGATACGCAGTATTTT	CASSWGGGRGTDTQYF
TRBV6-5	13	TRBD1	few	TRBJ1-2	TGTGCCAGCAGCCAGGGGGCTAACTATGGCTACACCTTC	CASSQGANYGYTF
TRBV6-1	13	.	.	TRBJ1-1	TGTGCCAGCAGTTCATACATGAACACTGAAGCTTTCTTT	CASSSYMNTEAFF
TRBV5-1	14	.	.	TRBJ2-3	TGCGCCAGCAGCTTTAGCGTAAGCACAGATACGCAGTATTTT	CASSFSVSTDTQYF
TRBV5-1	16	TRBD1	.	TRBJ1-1	TGCGCCAGCAGCTCCTTGGGGACAGGGGCGAACACTGAAGCTTTCTTT	CASSSLGTGANTEAFF
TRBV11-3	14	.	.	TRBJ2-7	TGTGCCAGCAGCTCTGGACTGCTCTCCTACGAGCAGTACTTC	CASSSGLLSYEQYF
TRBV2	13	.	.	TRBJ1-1	TGTGCCAGCAGAGGGGACTTTAACACTGAAGCTTTCTTT	CASRGDFNTEAFF
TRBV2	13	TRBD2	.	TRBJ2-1	TGTGCCAGCGGGTGGCGGGAGGGGGATGAGCAGTTCTTC	CASGWREGDEQFF
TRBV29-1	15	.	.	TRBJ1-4	TGCAGCTCTCCGGGAGGGACGCCCGGTAATGAAAAACTGTTTTTT	CSSPGGTPGNEKLFF
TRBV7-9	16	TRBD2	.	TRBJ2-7	TGTGCCAGCAGCTCCACCGCTAGCGGGGGGGAGAACGAGCAGTACTTC	CASSSTASGGENEQYF
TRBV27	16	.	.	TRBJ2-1	TGTGCCAGCAGTTCCCCGGGACTCTTAACCTACAATGAGCAGTTCTTC	CASSSPGLLTYNEQFF
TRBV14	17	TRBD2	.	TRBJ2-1	TGTGCCAGCAGCCAAGGGAGACTAGCGGGAGTCAACAATGAGCAGTTCTTC	CASSQGRLAGVNNEQFF
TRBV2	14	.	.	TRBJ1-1	TGTGCCAGCAGATCCGACGGGGTGAACACTGAAGCTTTCTTT	CASRSDGVNTEAFF
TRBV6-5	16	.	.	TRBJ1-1	TGTGCCAGCAGTTACTCAGGGACACCCATGAACACTGAAGCTTTCTTT	CASSYSGTPMNTEAFF
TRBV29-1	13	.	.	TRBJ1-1	TGCAGCGTTGAGTCTCATGCGGACACTGAAGCTTTCTTT	CSVESHADTEAFF
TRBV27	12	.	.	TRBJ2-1	TGTGCCAGCTTAGCGGACAACAATGAGCAGTTCTTC	CASLADNNEQFF
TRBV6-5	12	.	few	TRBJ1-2	TGTGCCAGCTTAGAGCAGGGCTATGGCTACACCTTC	CASLEQGYGYTF
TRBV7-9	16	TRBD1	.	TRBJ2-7	TGTGCCAGCAGCCACAAAAGGACAGGGGCGGGCTACGAGCAGTACTTC	CASSHKRTGAGYEQYF
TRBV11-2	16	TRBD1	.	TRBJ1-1	TGTGCCAGCAGCTTTAGAGGGGGCGGAATGAACACTGAAGCTTTCTTT	CASSFRGGGMNTEAFF
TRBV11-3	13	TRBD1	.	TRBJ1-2	TGTGCCAGCAGCTGGGACAGAAGCTATGGCTACACCTTC	CASSWDRSYGYTF
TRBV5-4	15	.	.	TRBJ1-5	TGTGCCAGCAGCTTGTATGAGGTTGGCAATCAGCCCCAGCATTTT	CASSLYEVGNQPQHF